These T cell receptor beta chains were read from a single sample in a study of T cell responses to AZD1222 COVID-19 vaccine. Sequenced by immunoSEQ multiplex PCR; TCRdb stores in-frame clones only, minus some. Altogether fewer than 85,000 clones are present, around four fifths being singletons, with the ten largest covering approximately 1.2%. The sequences come from peripheral blood, collected 28 days after the second AZD1222 dose. Receptor source: an adult who received the AZD1222 COVID-19 vaccine. The CDR3 runs from the conserved cysteine through the conserved F or W. Each record gives: clone size, V gene, CDR3 length, J gene, D gene, CDR3 protein, CDR3 DNA. D genes are given only for firm matches. A clone size is listed for some rows: how often the clone was seen (once, few, many), or a class if it is expanded.

>once|TRBV5-1|13|TRBJ1-1|.
CASSWGENTEAFF
TGCGCCAGCAGCTGGGGAGAGAACACTGAAGCTTTCTTT
>.|TRBV27|13|TRBJ1-2|.
CASWGPNIYGYTF
TGTGCCAGCTGGGGACCGAACATCTATGGCTACACCTTC
>.|TRBV6-5|13|TRBJ1-5|.
CASSYSSNQPQHF
TGTGCCAGCAGTTACTCAAGCAATCAGCCCCAGCATTTT
>.|TRBV28|14|TRBJ1-6|.
CASSYRAYNSPLHF
TGTGCCAGCAGTTACAGGGCCTATAATTCACCCCTCCACTTT
>.|TRBV5-4|15|TRBJ2-1|TRBD2
CASSFSGRAYNEQFF
TGTGCCAGCAGCTTTAGCGGGAGGGCCTACAATGAGCAGTTCTTC
>.|TRBV10-3|11|TRBJ2-7|.
CAISDSYEQYF
TGTGCCATCAGTGACTCCTACGAGCAGTACTTC
>.|TRBV14|13|TRBJ2-7|.
CASSQEVLRRWYF
TGTGCCAGCAGCCAAGAGGTTCTACGGAGGTGGTACTTC
>once|TRBV10-3|14|TRBJ1-5|TRBD1
CATAGTGQNQPQHF
TGTGCCACCGCCGGGACAGGGCAGAATCAGCCCCAGCATTTT
>once|TRBV6-5|14|TRBJ1-5|.
CASSYGAGNQPQHF
TGTGCCAGCAGTTACGGGGCAGGCAATCAGCCCCAGCATTTT
>.|TRBV7-2|15|TRBJ2-2|.
CASSTGHLRTGELFF
TGTGCCAGCAGCACGGGACACCTCCGGACCGGGGAGCTGTTTTTT
>.|TRBV4-2|14|TRBJ2-3|.
CASSQEGYLDTQYF
TGTGCCAGCAGCCAAGAAGGATACTTGGATACGCAGTATTTT
>.|TRBV9|15|TRBJ2-1|.
CASSVQGNSYNEQFF
TGTGCCAGCAGCGTACAGGGAAACTCCTACAATGAGCAGTTCTTC
>.|TRBV19|14|TRBJ1-1|.
CASSMGGGTPLAFF
TGTGCCAGTAGTATGGGTGGAGGGACGCCTCTAGCTTTCTTT
>.|TRBV30|12|TRBJ2-1|.
CAWSVTRTEQFF
TGTGCCTGGAGTGTGACCAGGACAGAGCAGTTCTTC
>.|TRBV12-3/TRBV12-4|13|TRBJ1-6|.
CASRPNSNSPLHF
TGTGCCAGCAGACCCAACAGCAATTCACCCCTCCACTTT
>few|TRBV9|15|TRBJ2-5|.
CASSPGAGVQETQYF
TGTGCCAGCAGCCCGGGGGCGGGGGTCCAAGAGACCCAGTACTTC
>.|TRBV7-2|16|TRBJ2-2|.
CASSLAPQVYTGELFF
TGTGCCAGCAGCTTAGCGCCCCAGGTCTACACCGGGGAGCTGTTTTTT
>.|TRBV12-3/TRBV12-4|13|TRBJ1-2|TRBD1
CASSTGQGYGYTF
TGTGCCAGCAGCACGGGACAGGGGTATGGCTACACCTTC
>.|TRBV5-5|12|TRBJ1-2|.
CASNLDTGGYTF
TGTGCCAGCAACTTGGATACAGGTGGCTACACCTTC
>few|TRBV4-2|15|TRBJ1-2|.
CASSQDGTAEYGYTF
TGTGCCAGCAGCCAAGATGGCACGGCGGAGTATGGCTACACCTTC
>.|TRBV27|14|TRBJ2-1|TRBD1
CASSLGTGVGEQFF
TGTGCCAGCAGTTTAGGGACAGGGGTCGGTGAGCAGTTCTTC
>.|TRBV5-1|12|TRBJ2-7|.
CASSLVAGEQYF
TGCGCCAGCAGCTTGGTAGCAGGGGAGCAGTACTTC
>few|TRBV24-1|17|TRBJ2-2|TRBD2
CATSDLGLAGDTGELFF
TGTGCCACCAGTGATTTAGGACTAGCGGGAGATACCGGGGAGCTGTTTTTT
>.|TRBV5-1|13|TRBJ1-2|TRBD1
CASSPGTGYGYTF
TGCGCCAGCAGCCCTGGGACAGGCTATGGCTACACCTTC
>once|TRBV28|16|TRBJ1-1|TRBD1
CASSFNTGTVNTEAFF
TGTGCCAGCAGCTTCAATACCGGGACAGTCAACACTGAAGCTTTCTTT
>.|TRBV5-4|14|TRBJ2-1|TRBD2
CASSLAGGRNEQFF
TGTGCCAGCAGCTTAGCGGGGGGGAGGAATGAGCAGTTCTTC
>once|TRBV4-3|15|TRBJ2-1|.
CASSPTGRDFDEQFF
TGCGCCAGCAGCCCGACAGGGAGGGACTTCGATGAGCAGTTCTTC
>.|TRBV5-5|13|TRBJ2-1|.
CASRRQGGDEQFF
TGTGCCAGCAGAAGACAGGGAGGCGATGAGCAGTTCTTC
>.|TRBV15|19|TRBJ2-3|TRBD2
CATSREGLAGVGGTDTQYF
TGTGCCACCAGCAGAGAGGGACTAGCGGGAGTGGGAGGCACAGATACGCAGTATTTT
>once|TRBV25-1|13|TRBJ1-2|.
CASSESVDYGYTF
TGTGCCAGCAGTGAATCTGTGGACTATGGCTACACCTTC
>.|TRBV28|15|TRBJ1-1|TRBD1
CASNPGGQGNTEAFF
TGTGCCAGCAACCCCGGGGGACAGGGAAACACTGAAGCTTTCTTT
>.|TRBV19|15|TRBJ1-3|.
CASMTDLISGNTIYF
TGTGCCAGTATGACAGACCTCATCTCTGGAAACACCATATATTTT
>.|TRBV7-3|14|TRBJ2-6|.
CASSLNSGANVLTF
TGTGCCAGCAGCCTCAACTCTGGGGCCAACGTCCTGACTTTC
>.|TRBV28|17|TRBJ2-7|TRBD2
CASSPRGLAGGRYEQYF
TGTGCCAGCAGTCCCCGGGGACTAGCGGGAGGACGATACGAGCAGTACTTC
>.|TRBV5-1|13|TRBJ1-2|.
CASSLEFNYGYTF
TGCGCCAGCAGCTTGGAGTTTAACTATGGCTACACCTTC
>.|TRBV7-9|12|TRBJ2-1|.
CASSPPGPEQFF
TGTGCCAGCAGCCCCCCCGGGCCCGAGCAGTTCTTC
>.|TRBV27|15|TRBJ2-1|.
CASSSRRGTYNEQFF
TGTGCCAGCAGTTCCCGACGGGGCACATACAATGAGCAGTTCTTC
>.|TRBV6-5|13|TRBJ2-7|.
CASSYTSRSEQYF
TGTGCCAGCAGTTATACTAGTCGGTCCGAGCAGTACTTC
>.|TRBV30|13|TRBJ1-1|.
CAWSVGGYGEAFF
TGTGCCTGGAGCGTAGGAGGGTACGGTGAAGCTTTCTTT
>.|TRBV18|14|TRBJ2-3|.
CASSPPDGTDTQYF
TGTGCCAGCTCACCACCGGACGGCACAGATACGCAGTATTTT
>.|TRBV7-9|15|TRBJ2-3|TRBD1
CASRRGQGITDTQYF
TGTGCCAGCCGCCGTGGACAGGGGATCACAGATACGCAGTATTTT
>.|TRBV2|15|TRBJ1-2|.
CATRRGGGEGYGYTF
TGTGCCACCCGGAGGGGTGGAGGGGAGGGTTATGGCTACACCTTC
>few|TRBV12-3/TRBV12-4|13|TRBJ1-5|.
CASSPGSNQPQHF
TGTGCCAGCAGTCCGGGTAGCAATCAGCCCCAGCATTTT
>.|TRBV15|16|TRBJ2-3|TRBD2
CATSSFLAGDSNTQYF
TGTGCCACCAGCAGTTTCCTAGCGGGAGACTCTAATACGCAGTATTTT
>many|TRBV7-2|14|TRBJ1-2|.
CASSSSGQLYGYTF
TGTGCCAGCAGCTCATCAGGACAGCTCTATGGCTACACCTTC
>.|TRBV21-1|16|TRBJ1-5|.
CASSKDRVISNQPQHF
TGTGCCAGCAGCAAAGACCGGGTCATTAGCAATCAGCCCCAGCATTTT
>.|TRBV30|11|TRBJ1-2|.
CAWSPLRYYTF
TGTGCCTGGAGTCCTCTCCGCTACTACACCTTC
>medium-sized|TRBV4-2|15|TRBJ2-3|.
CASSQGLGGEFTQYF
TGTGCCAGCAGCCAAGGGCTCGGGGGAGAATTTACGCAGTATTTT
>.|TRBV9|13|TRBJ2-3|.
CASSVRVTDTQYF
TGTGCCAGCAGCGTACGGGTCACAGATACGCAGTATTTT
>once|TRBV10-3|16|TRBJ1-1|TRBD1
CAISSKIQGGNTEAFF
TGTGCCATCAGCTCTAAGATACAGGGGGGGAACACTGAAGCTTTCTTT
>once|TRBV6-1|16|TRBJ2-7|TRBD2
CASSEPRLAGVGEQYF
TGTGCCAGCAGTGAACCCCGACTAGCGGGGGTGGGGGAGCAGTACTTC
>.|TRBV7-2|14|TRBJ2-2|.
CASSFKRENGELFF
TGTGCCAGCAGCTTTAAGAGGGAAAACGGGGAGCTGTTTTTT
>.|TRBV20-1|14|TRBJ1-5|.
CSASRGGKDQPQHF
TGCAGTGCTAGTAGAGGGGGAAAGGATCAGCCCCAGCATTTT
>.|TRBV5-4|13|TRBJ2-1|.
CASRYGSRNEQFF
TGTGCCAGCCGTTACGGGAGTCGGAATGAGCAGTTCTTC
>.|TRBV28|15|TRBJ1-5|.
CASSFAALGNWPQHF
TGTGCCAGCAGTTTTGCCGCCCTGGGGAATTGGCCCCAGCATTTT